A selection of T cell receptor beta chains follows, all from one sample in a study of shared T cell receptors in the human thymus. The data were produced by immunoSEQ multiplex PCR, yet TCRdb's version contains in-frame clones alone and is incomplete. Among some 700,000 clones listed, 80% to 90% were seen once. The data also belong to a second study, concerning human thymus T cells.

Input material: thymocytes. The receptors here all came from a girl younger than two with a congenital heart defect. CDR3s include the opening cysteine and the closing phenylalanine or tryptophan. Fields, in order: J gene, V gene, D gene, clone size, CDR3 DNA, CDR3 protein. A D gene is named only where the DNA matches it firmly. Rows give clone size only sometimes, using once, few, many, or a class for an expanded clone.

J gene: TRBJ2-5; V gene: TRBV19; D gene: TRBD2; clone size: .; CDR3 DNA: TGTGCCAGTAGTTACTACAGGTTCGGGACGGGGGGGCCGCAAGAGACCCAGTACTTC; CDR3 protein: CASSYYRFGTGGPQETQYF
J gene: TRBJ1-1; V gene: TRBV4-2; D gene: TRBD1; clone size: .; CDR3 DNA: TGTGCCAGCAGCCGCCGGGACAGGGGCTGTTTCGGGGCTGAAGCTTTCTTT; CDR3 protein: CASSRRDRGCFGAEAFF
J gene: TRBJ2-3; V gene: TRBV6-4; D gene: .; clone size: .; CDR3 DNA: TGTGCCAGCAGTGACTCGATCTCGGTAGGGGCGCCTACAGATACGCAGTATTTT; CDR3 protein: CASSDSISVGAPTDTQYF
J gene: TRBJ2-6; V gene: TRBV15; D gene: .; clone size: .; CDR3 DNA: TGTGCCACCAGCAGAAACCATAATCTGGCCGGGGCCAACGTCCTGACTTTC; CDR3 protein: CATSRNHNLAGANVLTF
J gene: TRBJ1-2; V gene: TRBV29-1; D gene: TRBD1; clone size: .; CDR3 DNA: TGCAGCGTTCGACAGGGGGTCAGCTATGGCTACACCTTC; CDR3 protein: CSVRQGVSYGYTF
J gene: TRBJ2-7; V gene: TRBV11-3; D gene: TRBD2; clone size: .; CDR3 DNA: TGTGCCAGCAGCCCAAAGCGGGGGGGCCGCCCTCCTCGGGAGCAGTACTTC; CDR3 protein: CASSPKRGGRPPREQYF
J gene: TRBJ1-1; V gene: TRBV2; D gene: .; clone size: .; CDR3 DNA: TGTGCCAGCAGTTACGACAGAAACACTGAAGCTTTCTTT; CDR3 protein: CASSYDRNTEAFF
J gene: TRBJ2-3; V gene: TRBV11-2; D gene: .; clone size: .; CDR3 DNA: TGTGCCAGCAGCTCTACAGGGACACCCACAGATACGCAGTATTTT; CDR3 protein: CASSSTGTPTDTQYF
J gene: TRBJ1-4; V gene: TRBV6-1; D gene: TRBD1; clone size: .; CDR3 DNA: TGTGCCACCTCTGGGGGACAGACCCCTAATGAAAAACTGTTTTTT; CDR3 protein: CATSGGQTPNEKLFF
J gene: TRBJ1-1; V gene: TRBV4-3; D gene: .; clone size: .; CDR3 DNA: TGCGCCAGCAGCCAAGATGGGGACAAAGTAGGACCTGAAGCTTTCTTT; CDR3 protein: CASSQDGDKVGPEAFF
J gene: TRBJ1-4; V gene: TRBV10-3; D gene: .; clone size: .; CDR3 DNA: TGTGCCATCAGTGAACCGGGTCAAGCGGATGAAAAACTGTTTTTT; CDR3 protein: CAISEPGQADEKLFF
J gene: TRBJ1-3; V gene: TRBV28; D gene: .; clone size: .; CDR3 DNA: TGTGCCAGCACCCCGTGGGGGGGGCCAGGAAACACCATATATTTT; CDR3 protein: CASTPWGGPGNTIYF
J gene: TRBJ2-3; V gene: TRBV27; D gene: TRBD2; clone size: .; CDR3 DNA: TGTGCCAGCAGTCTAACTAGCGTTGATACGCAGTATTTT; CDR3 protein: CASSLTSVDTQYF
J gene: TRBJ2-5; V gene: TRBV5-5; D gene: .; clone size: .; CDR3 DNA: TGTGCCAGCAGCTTGGAGGGGATGGGAGAGACCCAGTACTTC; CDR3 protein: CASSLEGMGETQYF
J gene: TRBJ1-2; V gene: TRBV28; D gene: .; clone size: .; CDR3 DNA: TGTGCCAGCAGTAGGGGGAGGGCACGAAACTATGGCTACACCTTC; CDR3 protein: CASSRGRARNYGYTF
J gene: TRBJ1-3; V gene: TRBV18; D gene: TRBD1; clone size: once; CDR3 DNA: TGTGCCAGCTCCCCGGGTAATAGGACAGGGACGGGCGGAAACACCATATATTTT; CDR3 protein: CASSPGNRTGTGGNTIYF
J gene: TRBJ2-7; V gene: TRBV14; D gene: TRBD1; clone size: .; CDR3 DNA: TGTGCCAGCAGCCCCAGGGACAGGCACGCTTACGAGCAGTACTTC; CDR3 protein: CASSPRDRHAYEQYF
J gene: TRBJ1-3; V gene: TRBV10-3; D gene: .; clone size: .; CDR3 DNA: TGTGCCATCGGGGGAGGGCAGGGAAGTGGAAACACCATATATTTT; CDR3 protein: CAIGGGQGSGNTIYF
J gene: TRBJ1-3; V gene: TRBV9; D gene: .; clone size: .; CDR3 DNA: TGTGCCAGCAGCGGGGCCTCTGGAAACACCATATATTTT; CDR3 protein: CASSGASGNTIYF
J gene: TRBJ1-1; V gene: TRBV27; D gene: .; clone size: .; CDR3 DNA: TGTGCCAGCAGCGACAGAGACACTGAAGCTTTCTTT; CDR3 protein: CASSDRDTEAFF
J gene: TRBJ2-4; V gene: TRBV6-5; D gene: .; clone size: .; CDR3 DNA: TGTGCCAGCAGTACGGACAGAATAGCCAAAAACATTCAGTACTTC; CDR3 protein: CASSTDRIAKNIQYF
J gene: TRBJ2-3; V gene: TRBV9; D gene: .; clone size: .; CDR3 DNA: TGTGCCAGCAGCGTAGTGGCCCCGGAGGGTCGAACAGATACGCAGTATTTT; CDR3 protein: CASSVVAPEGRTDTQYF
J gene: TRBJ2-3; V gene: TRBV6-1; D gene: .; clone size: .; CDR3 DNA: TGTGCCAGCAGTGAAGCGTCTCGGGTAAGGCCCCATACGCAGTATTTT; CDR3 protein: CASSEASRVRPHTQYF
J gene: TRBJ2-3; V gene: TRBV10-3; D gene: .; clone size: .; CDR3 DNA: TGTGCCATCAGTGAAAGGGTCGGGGACAATCCTGGAACAGATACGCAGTATTTT; CDR3 protein: CAISERVGDNPGTDTQYF
J gene: TRBJ1-2; V gene: TRBV10-1; D gene: TRBD1; clone size: .; CDR3 DNA: TGCGCCAGCAGTGAGTCAGGGGCACCTAAGGGTCGGACAGGGGACTATGGCTACACCTTC; CDR3 protein: CASSESGAPKGRTGDYGYTF
J gene: TRBJ1-1; V gene: TRBV5-4; D gene: .; clone size: .; CDR3 DNA: TGTGCCAGCAGCACCGAGGGGGAGAACACTGAAGCTTTCTTT; CDR3 protein: CASSTEGENTEAFF
J gene: TRBJ2-7; V gene: TRBV5-1; D gene: TRBD1; clone size: few; CDR3 DNA: TGCGCCAGCAGCAGAGACAGGGTCCACGAGCAGTACTTC; CDR3 protein: CASSRDRVHEQYF
J gene: TRBJ2-7; V gene: TRBV7-2; D gene: .; clone size: .; CDR3 DNA: TGTGCCAGCAGCTTGGGGGGGGCCGAATACGAGCAGTACTTC; CDR3 protein: CASSLGGAEYEQYF
J gene: TRBJ2-1; V gene: TRBV5-1; D gene: .; clone size: once; CDR3 DNA: TGCGCCAGCAGCGGAACCGATGACAGACACTACTACAATGAGCAGTTCTTC; CDR3 protein: CASSGTDDRHYYNEQFF
J gene: TRBJ1-3; V gene: TRBV7-8; D gene: .; clone size: .; CDR3 DNA: TGTGCCAGCAGCTTAGTTTCTAGGGGCGTAGACACCATATATTTT; CDR3 protein: CASSLVSRGVDTIYF
J gene: TRBJ1-3; V gene: TRBV14; D gene: TRBD1; clone size: .; CDR3 DNA: TGTGCCAGCAGCCAACCAGACAGGGTTTACTCTGGAAACACCATATATTTT; CDR3 protein: CASSQPDRVYSGNTIYF
J gene: TRBJ1-2; V gene: TRBV6-5; D gene: TRBD1; clone size: .; CDR3 DNA: TGTGCCAGCAGTTACGCCGCACAGGGGGCACGGGGCTACACCTTC; CDR3 protein: CASSYAAQGARGYTF
J gene: TRBJ1-3; V gene: TRBV5-1; D gene: TRBD1; clone size: .; CDR3 DNA: TGCGCCAGCAGCTTCAGACCGGGACAGGGACGCAGTGGGTCTGGAAACACCATATATTTT; CDR3 protein: CASSFRPGQGRSGSGNTIYF
J gene: TRBJ1-2; V gene: TRBV5-4; D gene: .; clone size: once; CDR3 DNA: TGTGCCAGCAGCTTGGATGACAGTATAGCTAACTATGGCTACACCTTC; CDR3 protein: CASSLDDSIANYGYTF
J gene: TRBJ1-2; V gene: TRBV19; D gene: .; clone size: .; CDR3 DNA: TGTGCCAGTAGTCCGAGGGCAGGCGACGGCTACACCTTC; CDR3 protein: CASSPRAGDGYTF
J gene: TRBJ2-1; V gene: TRBV2; D gene: .; clone size: .; CDR3 DNA: TGTGCCAGCAGTGATCTCGCGGGGCTATCTCCAAACGGCTCCTACAATGAGCAGTTCTTC; CDR3 protein: CASSDLAGLSPNGSYNEQFF
J gene: TRBJ1-1; V gene: TRBV27; D gene: TRBD1; clone size: .; CDR3 DNA: TGTGCCAGCAGAACAAGGACAGGGAGGGAGAACACTGAAGCTTTCTTT; CDR3 protein: CASRTRTGRENTEAFF